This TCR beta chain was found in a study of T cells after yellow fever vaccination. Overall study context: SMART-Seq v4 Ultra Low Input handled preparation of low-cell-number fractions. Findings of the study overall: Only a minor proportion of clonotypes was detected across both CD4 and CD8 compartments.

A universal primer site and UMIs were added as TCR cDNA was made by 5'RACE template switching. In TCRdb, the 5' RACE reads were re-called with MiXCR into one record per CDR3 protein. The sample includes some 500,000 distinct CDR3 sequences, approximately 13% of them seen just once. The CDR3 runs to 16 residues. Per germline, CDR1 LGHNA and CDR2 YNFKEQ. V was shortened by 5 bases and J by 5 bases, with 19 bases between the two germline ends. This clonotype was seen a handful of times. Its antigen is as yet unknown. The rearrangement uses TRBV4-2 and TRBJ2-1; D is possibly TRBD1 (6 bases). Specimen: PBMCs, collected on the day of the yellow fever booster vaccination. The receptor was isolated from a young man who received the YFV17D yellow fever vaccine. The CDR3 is CASSLTGTPGNNEQFF. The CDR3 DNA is TGTGCCAGCAGCTTAACCGGGACACCGGGCAACAATGAGCAGTTCTTC.